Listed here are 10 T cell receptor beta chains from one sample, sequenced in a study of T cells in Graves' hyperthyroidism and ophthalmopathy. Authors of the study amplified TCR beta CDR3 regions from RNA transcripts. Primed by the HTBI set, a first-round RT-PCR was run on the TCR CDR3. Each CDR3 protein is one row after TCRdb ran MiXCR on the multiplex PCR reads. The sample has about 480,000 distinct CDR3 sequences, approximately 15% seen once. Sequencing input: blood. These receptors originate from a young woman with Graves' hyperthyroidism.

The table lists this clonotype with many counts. The CDR3 coding sequence is TGTGCCAGCAGCTCCACCTATGAGCAGTTCTTC. Its translation is CASSSTYEQFF. The chain employs TRBV7-8 and TRBJ2-1; D gene uncertain. The germline CDR1 and CDR2 sequences are SGHVS and FQNEAQ. V was pared by 4 bases and J by 8 bases, with 6 bases between. This CDR3 is 11 amino acids long.

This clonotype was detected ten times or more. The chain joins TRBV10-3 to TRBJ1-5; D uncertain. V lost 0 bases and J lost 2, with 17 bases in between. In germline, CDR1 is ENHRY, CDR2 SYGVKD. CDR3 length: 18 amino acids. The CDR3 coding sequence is TGTGCCATCAGTGAGTCTATGATTCGGGATGGGGGCAATCAGCCCCAGCATTTT. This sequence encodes CAISESMIRDGGNQPQHF.

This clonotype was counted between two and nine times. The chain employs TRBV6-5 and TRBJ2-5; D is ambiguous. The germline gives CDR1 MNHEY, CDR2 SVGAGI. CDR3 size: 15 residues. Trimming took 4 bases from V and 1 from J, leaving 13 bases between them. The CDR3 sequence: CASSLGRTLQETQYF. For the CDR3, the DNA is TGTGCCAGCAGTTTAGGTCGCACCCTCCAAGAGACCCAGTACTTC.

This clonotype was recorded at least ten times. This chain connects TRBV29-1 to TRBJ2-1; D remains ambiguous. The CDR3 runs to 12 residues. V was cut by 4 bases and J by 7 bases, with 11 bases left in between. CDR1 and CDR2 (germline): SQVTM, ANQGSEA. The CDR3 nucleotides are TGCAGCGTTGGAGAAGCGAATAATGAGCAGTTCTTC. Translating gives CSVGEANNEQFF.

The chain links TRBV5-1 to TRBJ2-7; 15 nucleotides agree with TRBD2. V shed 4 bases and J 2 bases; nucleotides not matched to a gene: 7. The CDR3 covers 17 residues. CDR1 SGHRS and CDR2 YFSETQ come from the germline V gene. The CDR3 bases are TGCGCCAGCAGCCCCGGACTAGCGGGAGGGCGGGCCTACGAGCAGTACTTC. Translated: CASSPGLAGGRAYEQYF.

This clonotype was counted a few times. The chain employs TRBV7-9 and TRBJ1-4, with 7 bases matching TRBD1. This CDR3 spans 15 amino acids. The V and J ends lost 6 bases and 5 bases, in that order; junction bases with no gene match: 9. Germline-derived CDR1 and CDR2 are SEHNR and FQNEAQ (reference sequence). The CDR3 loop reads CASRPRTGENEKLFF. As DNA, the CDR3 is TGTGCCAGCAGACCCCGGACAGGCGAAAATGAAAAACTGTTTTTT.

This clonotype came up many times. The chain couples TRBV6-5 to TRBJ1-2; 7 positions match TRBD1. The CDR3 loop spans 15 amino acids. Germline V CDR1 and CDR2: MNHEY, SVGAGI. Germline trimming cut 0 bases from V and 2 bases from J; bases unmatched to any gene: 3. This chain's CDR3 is CASSYSLTGNYGYTF. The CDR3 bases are TGTGCCAGCAGTTACTCCCTGACAGGGAACTATGGCTACACCTTC.

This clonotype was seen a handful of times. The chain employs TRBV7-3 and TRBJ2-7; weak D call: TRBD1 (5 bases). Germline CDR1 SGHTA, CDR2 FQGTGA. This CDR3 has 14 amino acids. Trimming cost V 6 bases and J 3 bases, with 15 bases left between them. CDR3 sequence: CASSPTDRNYEQYF. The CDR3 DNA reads TGTGCCAGCAGTCCGACAGATAGAAACTACGAGCAGTACTTC.

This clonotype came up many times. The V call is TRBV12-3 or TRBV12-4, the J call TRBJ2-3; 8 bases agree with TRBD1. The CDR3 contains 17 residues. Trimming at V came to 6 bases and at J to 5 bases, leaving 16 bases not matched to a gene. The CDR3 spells CASSAPQDREVEDTQYF. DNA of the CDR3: TGTGCCAGCAGCGCCCCCCAGGACAGGGAGGTTGAAGATACGCAGTATTTT.

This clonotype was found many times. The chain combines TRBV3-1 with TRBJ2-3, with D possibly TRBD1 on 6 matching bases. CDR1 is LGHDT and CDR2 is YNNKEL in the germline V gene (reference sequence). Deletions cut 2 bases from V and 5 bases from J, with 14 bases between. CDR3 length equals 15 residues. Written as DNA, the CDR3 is TGTGCCAGCAGCCAAATGGTGGGGGCTGGAGATACGCAGTATTTT. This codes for CASSQMVGAGDTQYF.